The table lists the clone carrying this TCR beta chain with many counts. These data come from a study of T cells in Graves' hyperthyroidism and ophthalmopathy. TCR beta CDR3 sequences were amplified from RNA transcripts. HTBI primers drove first-round RT-PCR of the TCR CDR3. TCRdb independently ran MiXCR on the multiplex PCR reads; one entry per CDR3 protein. The repertoire holds around 380,000 distinct CDR3 sequences, with roughly 12% as singletons. Trimming removed 4 bases at V and 2 bases at J, with 19 bases between. The CDR3 spans 17 residues. Germline V gene data show CDR1 as SGDLS and CDR2 as YYNGEE.

The receptor was isolated from a man in his thirties or forties with Graves' hyperthyroidism that later progressed to Graves' ophthalmopathy. Specimen: blood. This rearrangement joins TRBV9 to TRBJ1-5; TRBD1 is a possible D gene (5 bases). The CDR3 loop is CASSHGADLGGNQPQHF. In DNA form, the CDR3 reads TGTGCCAGCAGCCATGGGGCAGACCTCGGTGGCAATCAGCCCCAGCATTTT.